The present TCR beta chain was sequenced within a study of OX40 agonist ivuxolimab in advanced cancers. Notes on the study in general: People who partly responded at 0.1-3.0 mg/kg had some of the least clonal expansion seen. CD4+ and CD8+ blood T cells expanded clonally by week 6 at 0.1 to 3.0 mg/kg.

Using immunoSEQ multiplex PCR, the repertoire was profiled, and TCRdb retains in-frame clones only, with some absent. Of some 13,000 clones in the sample, 85% to 90% were seen once. Regarding this clone: Its specificity is unknown.

Blood draws occurred at baseline, cycle 4 day 1, and cycle 7 day 1. The junction had 14 bases not matched to a gene; V was cut back by 1 base and J by 2 bases. The germline V gene encodes CDR1 SGDLS and CDR2 YYNGEE. The CDR3 contains 19 residues. The chain links TRBV9 to TRBJ2-1; the match to TRBD2 covers 8 bases. This sequence originates from an adult with an advanced solid tumor such as melanoma, head and neck, liver or kidney cancer. The sample in question was CD4+ or CD8+ T cells sorted from blood, obtained in a trial of the OX40 agonist ivuxolimab. The CDR3 is CASSVTPYGGATTYNEQFF. The CDR3 DNA follows: TGTGCCAGCAGCGTAACCCCCTACGGGGGGGCTACGACCTACAATGAGCAGTTCTTC.